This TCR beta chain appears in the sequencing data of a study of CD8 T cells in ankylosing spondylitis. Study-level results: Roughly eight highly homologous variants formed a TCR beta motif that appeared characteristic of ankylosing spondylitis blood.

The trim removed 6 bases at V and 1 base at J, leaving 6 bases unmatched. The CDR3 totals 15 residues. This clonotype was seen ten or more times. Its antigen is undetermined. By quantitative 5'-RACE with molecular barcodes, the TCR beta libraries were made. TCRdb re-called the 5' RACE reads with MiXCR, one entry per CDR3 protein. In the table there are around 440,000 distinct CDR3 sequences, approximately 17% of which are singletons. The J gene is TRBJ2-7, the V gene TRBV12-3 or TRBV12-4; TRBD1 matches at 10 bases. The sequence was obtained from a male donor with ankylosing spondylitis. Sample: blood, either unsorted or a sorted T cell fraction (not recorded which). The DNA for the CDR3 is TGTGCCAGCAGCCCGGACAGGGGGGATTCCTACGAGCAGTACTTC. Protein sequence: CASSPDRGDSYEQYF.